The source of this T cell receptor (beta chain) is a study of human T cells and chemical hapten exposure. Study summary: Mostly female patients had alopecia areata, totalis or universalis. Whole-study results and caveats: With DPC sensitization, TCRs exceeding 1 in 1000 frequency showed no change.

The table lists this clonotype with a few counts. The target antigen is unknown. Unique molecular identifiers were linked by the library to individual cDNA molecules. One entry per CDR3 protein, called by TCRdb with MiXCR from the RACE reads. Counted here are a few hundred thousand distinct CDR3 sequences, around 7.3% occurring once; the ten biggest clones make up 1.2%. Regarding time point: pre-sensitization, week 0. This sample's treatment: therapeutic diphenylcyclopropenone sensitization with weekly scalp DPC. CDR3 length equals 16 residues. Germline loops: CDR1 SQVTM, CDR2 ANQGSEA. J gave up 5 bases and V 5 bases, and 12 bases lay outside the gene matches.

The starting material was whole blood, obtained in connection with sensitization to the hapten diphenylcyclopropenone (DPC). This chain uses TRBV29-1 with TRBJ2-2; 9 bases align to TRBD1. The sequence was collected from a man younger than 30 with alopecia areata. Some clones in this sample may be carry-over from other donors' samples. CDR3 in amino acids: CSVHKVGQGSTGELFF. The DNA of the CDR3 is TGCAGCGTTCACAAGGTGGGACAGGGTTCTACCGGGGAGCTGTTTTTT.